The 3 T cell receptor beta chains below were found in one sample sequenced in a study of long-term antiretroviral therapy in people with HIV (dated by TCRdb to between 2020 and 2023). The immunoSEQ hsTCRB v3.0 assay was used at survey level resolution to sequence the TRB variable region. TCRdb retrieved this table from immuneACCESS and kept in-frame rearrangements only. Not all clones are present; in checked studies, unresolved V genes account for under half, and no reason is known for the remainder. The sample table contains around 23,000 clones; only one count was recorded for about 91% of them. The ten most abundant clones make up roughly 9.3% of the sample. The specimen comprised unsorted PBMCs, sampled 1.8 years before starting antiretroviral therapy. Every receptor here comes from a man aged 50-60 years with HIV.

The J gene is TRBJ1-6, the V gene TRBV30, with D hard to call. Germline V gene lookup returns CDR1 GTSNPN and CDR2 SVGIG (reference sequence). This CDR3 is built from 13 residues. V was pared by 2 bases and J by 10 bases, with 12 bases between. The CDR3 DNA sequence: TGTGCCTGGAGTCTCATCCTCGCCTCACCCCTCCACTTT. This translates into CAWSLILASPLHF.

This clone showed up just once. The CDR3 is CASWTGSNQPQHF. In DNA, the CDR3 is TGTGCCAGTTGGACAGGGAGTAATCAGCCCCAGCATTTT. V and J are TRBV2 and TRBJ1-5; TRBD1 matches at 8 bases. After removal of 9 bases from V and 4 bases from J, the junction contained 5 bases not matched to a gene. The length of the CDR3 is 13 residues. Per the germline V gene, CDR1 is SNHLY and CDR2 is FYNNEI. The full variable domain, completed using reference TRBV2 and TRBJ1-5, is EPEVTQTPSHQVTQMGQEVILRCVPISNHLYFYWYRQILGQKVEFLVSFYNNEISEKSEIFDDQFSVERPDGSNFTLKIRSTKLEDSAMYFCASWTGSNQPQHFGDGTRLSIL.

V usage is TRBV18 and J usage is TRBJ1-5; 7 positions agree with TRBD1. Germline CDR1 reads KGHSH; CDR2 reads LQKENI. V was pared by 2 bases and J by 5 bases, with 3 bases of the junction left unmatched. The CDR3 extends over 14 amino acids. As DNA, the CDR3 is TGTGCCAGCTCACCAGGCAGGGGGGATCAGCCCCAGCATTTT. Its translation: CASSPGRGDQPQHF. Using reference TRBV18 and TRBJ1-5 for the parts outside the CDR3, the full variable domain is NAGVMQNPRHLVRRRGQEARLRCSPMKGHSHVYWYRQLPEEGLKFMVYLQKENIIDESGMPKERFSAEFPKEGPSILRIQQVVRGDSAAYFCASSPGRGDQPQHFGDGTRLSIL.